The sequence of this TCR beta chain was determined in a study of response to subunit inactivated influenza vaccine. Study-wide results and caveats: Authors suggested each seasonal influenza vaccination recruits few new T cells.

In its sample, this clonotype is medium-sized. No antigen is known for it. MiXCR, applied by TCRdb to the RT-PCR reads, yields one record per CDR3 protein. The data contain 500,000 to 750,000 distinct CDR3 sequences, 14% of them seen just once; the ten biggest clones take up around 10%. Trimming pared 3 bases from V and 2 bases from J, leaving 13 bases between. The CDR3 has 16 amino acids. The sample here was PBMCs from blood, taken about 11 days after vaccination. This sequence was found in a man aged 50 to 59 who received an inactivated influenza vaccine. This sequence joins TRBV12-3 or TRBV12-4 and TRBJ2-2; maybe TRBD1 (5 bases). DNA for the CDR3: TGTGCCAGCAGTTTTGGGGCGACTTTCAACACCGGGGAGCTGTTTTTT. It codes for CASSFGATFNTGELFF.